Below, 23 T cell receptor beta chains from the same sample are listed, as sequenced in a study of blood T cells in healthy people across ages. Together with a sample-barcoded 5' primer, a J-beta primer mix was included in a second PCR lasting about 7 to 12 cycles. TCRdb analysed the 5' RACE reads with MiXCR anew, one entry per CDR3 protein. The profile shows 800,000 to 950,000 distinct CDR3 sequences, around 49% of them singletons. Source material: blood. Receptors originate from a man aged 30 to 45 in good health.

This clonotype was observed a handful of times. J is TRBJ2-5 and V is TRBV12-3 or TRBV12-4, with D perhaps assigned TRBD1 or TRBD2 (7 bases each). The CDR3 covers 14 residues. Trimming removed 6 bases at V and 9 bases at J, with 20 bases between. CDR3 region: CASRSGGAEFPQYF. CDR3 nucleotides: TGTGCCAGCAGGTCAGGGGGGGCCGAGTTTCCCCAGTACTTC.

The table lists this clonotype with many counts. In DNA, the CDR3 is TGTGCCAGCAGCCAGGGGGGAATGAGGGGGCTGATGAACACTGAAGCTTTCTTT. Its protein is CASSQGGMRGLMNTEAFF. The genes are TRBV3-1 and TRBJ1-1, with 7 bases aligning to TRBD1. The CDR3 runs 18 residues. Unmatched junction bases numbered 13, after V lost 3 bases and J lost 0 bases. Germline-derived CDR1 and CDR2 are LGHDT and YNNKEL (reference sequence).

The J gene is TRBJ2-7, the V gene TRBV7-2; 8 nucleotides align to TRBD2. Germline CDR1 SGHTA, CDR2 FQGNSA. This CDR3 spans 15 amino acids. V lost 4 bases, J lost 2 bases, and 7 bases stayed unmatched. CDR3: CASSSLAGPAYEQYF. The CDR3 nucleotides read TGTGCCAGCAGCTCCCTAGCGGGTCCCGCCTACGAGCAGTACTTC.

The chain joins TRBV9 to TRBJ1-5, with D maybe TRBD1 (5 bases). The CDR3 runs to 16 residues. Germline values: CDR1 SGDLS, CDR2 YYNGEE. V gave up 0 bases and J gave up 0 bases, with 10 bases separating them. CDR3 nucleotide sequence: TGTGCCAGCAGCGTAGGGTCGGGGGGTAGCAATCAGCCCCAGCATTTT. It codes for CASSVGSGGSNQPQHF.

There are many counts of this clonotype. The rearrangement links TRBV24-1 to TRBJ1-2, with no clear D. The V end lost 2 bases, the J end lost 7 bases, and 13 bases lay between the germline ends. CDR3 length: 14 amino acids. Germline CDR1 reads KGHDR; CDR2 reads SFDVKD. The CDR3 spells CATSDSNRVLGYTF. CDR3 bases: TGTGCCACCAGTGATTCTAACCGTGTTCTTGGCTACACCTTC.

In this sample, this clonotype turned up a few times. The chain carries TRBV20-1 and TRBJ2-5, with D perhaps matching TRBD1 (6 bases). The V and J ends lost 0 bases and 3 bases respectively, with 14 bases between them. The CDR3 sequence is 15 residues long. The germline V gene encodes CDR1 DFQATT and CDR2 SNEGSKA (reference sequence). The CDR3: CSARDIRDKKETQYF. As DNA, the CDR3 is TGCAGTGCTAGAGACATCCGGGACAAAAAAGAGACCCAGTACTTC.

The gene calls are TRBV4-1 and TRBJ1-1; D remains ambiguous. The germline V and J ends were trimmed by 1 base and 1 base, with 10 bases remaining between them. There are 15 residues in the CDR3. Germline CDR1 is MGHRA and CDR2 is YSYEKL. The CDR3 sequence: CASSQVSGKNTEAFF. The CDR3 DNA reads as TGCGCCAGCAGCCAAGTCTCGGGCAAGAACACTGAAGCTTTCTTT.

As for this clonotype: Its ends do not fully match the called genes, so a read error is possible. DNA for the CDR3: TGTGCCAGCAGCCGATACAGTCGCTCCTCCTACAATGAGCAGCTCTTC. Its protein product is CASSRYSRSSYNEQLF. The rearrangement uses TRBV3-1 and TRBJ2-1; D is ambiguous. This CDR3 contains 16 residues. Looked up from germline, CDR1 is LGHDT and CDR2 is YNNKEL (reference sequence).

The rearrangement links TRBV7-9 to TRBJ2-1, with 7 bases identical to TRBD2. This CDR3 region has 14 residues. Germline values: CDR1 SEHNR, CDR2 FQNEAQ (reference sequence). The ends lost 5 bases at V and 5 bases at J; junction bases unmatched: 6. As DNA, the CDR3 is TGTGCCAGCAGCAGGGGCGGGGGAAACAATGAGCAGTTCTTC. Its protein is CASSRGGGNNEQFF. Together with reference TRBV7-9 and TRBJ2-1, the CDR3 gives the full variable domain: DTGVSQNPRHKITKRGQNVTFRCDPISEHNRLYWYRQTLGQGPEFLTYFQNEAQLEKSRLLSDRFSAERPKGSFSTLEIQRTEQGDSAMYLCASSRGGGNNEQFFGPGTRLTVL.

The chain carries TRBV28 and TRBJ2-3, with 8 bases lining up with TRBD1. V shed 4 bases and J 0 bases; nucleotides not matched to a gene: 3. Looked up from germline, CDR1 is MDHEN and CDR2 is SYDVKM. The CDR3 is 15 residues long. The CDR3 DNA reads TGTGCCAGCAGTTCCGGGGACAGGAGCACAGATACGCAGTATTTT. Protein sequence: CASSSGDRSTDTQYF.

This chain connects TRBV19 to TRBJ1-5; TRBD1 might be the D (6 bases). V was cut by 7 bases and J by 2 bases, with 12 bases left in between. This CDR3 is 14 amino acids long. The germline CDR1 and CDR2 sequences are LNHDA and SQIVND (reference sequence). The CDR3 sequence is CASTGVGGNQPQHF. As DNA, the CDR3 is TGTGCCAGTACAGGGGTCGGAGGCAATCAGCCCCAGCATTTT.

This clonotype was recorded a few times. The CDR3 coding sequence is TGCAGCGTTGAGGCGCGGGGGGTCGTCACAGATACGCAGTATTTT. This sequence encodes CSVEARGVVTDTQYF. The rearrangement uses TRBV29-1 and TRBJ2-3; 8 bases line up with TRBD2. The trim removed 3 bases at V and 2 bases at J, leaving 7 bases unmatched. The CDR3 contains 15 residues. From germline, CDR1 is SQVTM and CDR2 ANQGSEA.

The J gene is TRBJ1-5, the V gene TRBV27; 9 bases are a match to TRBD1. Germline V gene lookup returns CDR1 MNHEY and CDR2 SMNVEV (reference sequence). V gave up 6 bases and J gave up 3 bases; unmatched junction bases: 6. The CDR3 runs 15 residues. CDR3 protein: CASSMGQGTNQPQHF. CDR3 bases: TGTGCCAGCAGCATGGGACAGGGAACCAATCAGCCCCAGCATTTT.

As for this clonotype: A read error may account for a junction end that differs from germline. The chain combines TRBV20-1 with TRBJ2-7; D possibly uses TRBD1 or TRBD2 (6 bases each). The CDR3 has 15 amino acids. Germline lookup yields CDR1 DFQATT and CDR2 SNEGSKA (reference sequence). The CDR3 sequence: CSARDQEGRGYERYF. The CDR3 nucleotides read TGCAGTGCTAGAGATCAGGAGGGAAGGGGGTACGAGCGGTACTTC.

The genes are TRBV27 and TRBJ1-6, with D hard to call. V gave up 6 bases and J gave up 4 bases, with 19 bases separating them. CDR3 length: 17 amino acids. Germline V gene sequence: CDR1 MNHEY, CDR2 SMNVEV (reference sequence). Written as DNA, the CDR3 is TGTGCCAGCAGCACCCAAGAGTGGGGTCTGTATAATTCACCCCTCCACTTT. Encoded protein: CASSTQEWGLYNSPLHF.

For this clonotype: The junction shows a germline mismatch at one end, possibly a read error. The CDR3 DNA is TGTGCCTGCAGCTTAGCAGGCTCCTACGAGCAGTACTTC. Its translation is CACSLAGSYEQYF. This rearrangement joins TRBV7-9 to TRBJ2-7; D remains unclear. This CDR3 has 13 amino acids. Germline V gives CDR1 SEHNR, CDR2 FQNEAQ (reference sequence).

This clonotype came up many times. V is TRBV12-3 or TRBV12-4 and J is TRBJ2-7; TRBD2 aligns across 7 bases. J gave up 3 bases and V 3 bases, and 5 bases lay outside the gene matches. CDR3 length: 14 amino acids. The CDR3 DNA sequence: TGTGCCAGCAGTTTTGTGCGGGGGAGCTACGAGCAGTACTTC. It specifies CASSFVRGSYEQYF.

This clonotype was recorded a few times. The rearrangement joins TRBV28 to TRBJ2-4; TRBD2 might be the D (6 bases). Judging by the DNA end, TRBJ2-7 fits better; the J call may be wrong. The V gene's germline CDR1 is MDHEN and CDR2 SYDVKM. The length of the CDR3 is 14 residues. CDR3 in amino acids: CASRFNVQGGEQYF. Written as DNA, the CDR3 is TGTGCCAGCAGATTTAATGTGCAGGGAGGCGAGCAGTACTTC.

The chain combines TRBV12-3 or TRBV12-4 with TRBJ2-4, with TRBD2 as a possible D gene (6 bases). The CDR3 covers 15 residues. V was cut by 5 bases and J by 3 bases, with 14 bases left in between. The CDR3 DNA reads as TGTGCCAGCAGTATGGGAAGGGACTTCAAAAACATTCAGTACTTC. The encoded protein is CASSMGRDFKNIQYF.

The chain links TRBV6-5 to TRBJ1-6, with unresolved D. Per germline, CDR1 MNHEY and CDR2 SVGAGI. V shed 6 bases and J shed 6 bases, with 15 bases lying between them. This CDR3 has 15 residues. The CDR3 bases are TGTGCCAGCAGCCCCGGACGGAAGGCTAATTCACCCCTCCACTTT. Amino acid sequence: CASSPGRKANSPLHF.

A note on this clonotype: Since a much larger clone is just one base distant, this may be a read error. This chain uses TRBV7-9 with TRBJ1-2; possibly TRBD1 for D (5 bases). Trimming took off 5 bases at V and 3 bases at J, with 10 bases between the two ends. This CDR3 has 13 residues. Germline-derived CDR1 and CDR2 are SEHNR and FQNEAQ (reference sequence). CDR3 loop: CASSTEQDYGYTF. Written as DNA, the CDR3 is TGTGCCAGCAGCACAGAACAGGACTATGGCTACACCTTC.

A single count supports this clonotype. The chain links TRBV6-2 or TRBV6-3 to TRBJ2-7, with 8 bases that match TRBD1. The DNA end is a closer match to TRBJ2-5, so the J assignment may be wrong. This CDR3 is built from 16 residues. Germline assignment: CDR1 MNHEY and CDR2 SVGEGT. The CDR3 sequence is CASTKGSGTGRETQYF. CDR3 bases: TGTGCCAGCACCAAAGGGTCGGGGACAGGTCGAGAGACCCAGTACTTC.

The V and J genes are TRBV7-9 and TRBJ2-5; D is unclear. The V end lost 2 bases, the J end lost 1 base, and 8 bases lay between the germline ends. Germline-derived CDR1 and CDR2 are SEHNR and FQNEAQ (reference sequence). CDR3 length: 14 residues. DNA of the CDR3: TGTGCCAGCAGCTTAACGGACCTCCAAGAGACCCAGTACTTC. Its protein is CASSLTDLQETQYF.